This is a list of T cell receptor beta chains from one sample in a study of beta chain features in type 1 diabetes. TCRdb's copy holds only in-frame clones and misses some; the assay was immunoSEQ multiplex PCR. The sample carries about 350,000 clones, about 18% recorded once. The specimen sequenced was naive CD4+ T cells from blood. These TCRs come from a woman aged 18-29 years in good health. Each CDR3 is given with its conserved first and last residue. D genes are given only for firm matches. Only some rows state a clone size, as once, few, many or a class for expanded clones.

j_call clone_size d_call v_call cdr3_aa cdr3_nt
TRBJ2-5 - TRBD2 TRBV7-2 CASSTLLAGGGETQYF TGTGCCAGCTCCACCCTCCTAGCGGGGGGGGGAGAGACCCAGTACTTC
TRBJ2-7 few TRBD2 TRBV30 CAWSGTSGSYEQYF TGTGCCTGGAGCGGGACTAGCGGCTCCTACGAGCAGTACTTC
TRBJ1-1 - - TRBV27 CASSLYRFLKTEAFF TGTGCCAGCAGTTTATATCGGTTTTTGAAGACTGAAGCTTTCTTT
TRBJ2-2 few TRBD2 TRBV29-1 CSVAGLAGAGELFF TGCAGCGTTGCCGGACTAGCGGGGGCCGGGGAGCTGTTTTTT
TRBJ2-7 few - TRBV9 CASSSRLGSYEQYF TGTGCCAGCAGCTCTAGACTGGGCTCCTACGAGCAGTACTTC
TRBJ1-4 - - TRBV9 CASSVGLQEKLFF TGTGCCAGCAGCGTAGGACTCCAGGAAAAACTGTTTTTT
TRBJ2-7 few - TRBV12-5 CASAFRGNPYEQYF TGTGCTAGTGCCTTCCGAGGGAACCCCTACGAGCAGTACTTC
TRBJ1-1 - - TRBV21-1 CASSNPNTEAFF TGTGCCAGCAGCAACCCAAACACTGAAGCTTTCTTT
TRBJ2-6 - TRBD2 TRBV30 CAWSGAGTTSGANVLTF TGTGCCTGGAGTGGGGCAGGGACTACCTCTGGGGCCAACGTCCTGACTTTC
TRBJ1-6 - - TRBV2 CASSEPAIGRNSPLHF TGTGCCAGCAGTGAACCGGCGATAGGGAGGAATTCACCCCTCCACTTT
TRBJ2-3 few - TRBV5-1 CASSLMSIGDTQYF TGCGCCAGCAGCTTGATGAGTATCGGAGATACGCAGTATTTT
TRBJ1-2 - TRBD1 TRBV18 CASSPGDRASGYTF TGTGCCAGCTCACCGGGGGACAGGGCTTCGGGCTACACCTTC
TRBJ2-1 few TRBD2 TRBV4-1 CASSPRGGSPQEQFF TGCGCCAGCAGCCCCCGAGGCGGGAGTCCCCAAGAGCAGTTCTTC
TRBJ1-5 few - TRBV5-6 CASRLWDRGGNQPQHF TGTGCCAGCAGGCTTTGGGACCGGGGAGGAAATCAGCCCCAGCATTTT
TRBJ1-3 few - TRBV11-1 CASSLLGASGNTIYF TGTGCCAGCAGCCTCCTGGGAGCCTCTGGAAACACCATATATTTT
TRBJ1-2 - - TRBV11-2 CASSLQAGYGYTF TGTGCCAGCAGCTTACAGGCAGGATATGGCTACACCTTC
TRBJ2-1 few TRBD2 TRBV7-9 CASSFASGRGEQFF TGTGCCAGCAGCTTTGCTAGCGGGAGGGGCGAGCAGTTCTTC
TRBJ2-7 few TRBD2 TRBV29-1 CSVARLAGTYEQYF TGCAGCGTTGCCAGACTAGCGGGAACCTACGAGCAGTACTTC
TRBJ2-4 few TRBD1 TRBV7-3 CASSSKLGDRENIQYF TGTGCCAGCAGCTCCAAACTTGGGGACAGGGAAAACATTCAGTACTTC
TRBJ2-1 few - TRBV7-9 CASSPGGGPSNEQFF TGTGCCAGCAGCCCCGGGGGAGGTCCAAGCAATGAGCAGTTCTTC
TRBJ1-5 - TRBD1 TRBV6-5 CASSPGDRINQPQHF TGTGCCAGCAGTCCGGGGGACAGGATCAATCAGCCCCAGCATTTT
TRBJ1-1 few TRBD1 TRBV4-3 CASSHDRGSNTEAFF TGCGCCAGCAGCCATGACAGGGGATCAAACACTGAAGCTTTCTTT
TRBJ2-2 - TRBD2 TRBV5-1 CASSLASGPGELFF TGCGCCAGCAGCTTGGCTAGCGGTCCCGGGGAGCTGTTTTTT
TRBJ1-4 - - TRBV18 CASSRNLVETNEKLFF TGTGCCAGCTCACGCAATTTGGTGGAGACTAATGAAAAACTGTTTTTT
TRBJ2-5 - - TRBV5-1 CASSLRLEETQYF TGCGCCAGCAGCTTGAGACTAGAAGAGACCCAGTACTTC
TRBJ2-5 - - TRBV7-7 CASSSTQGTETQYF TGTGCTAGCAGCTCCACACAGGGAACAGAGACCCAGTACTTC
TRBJ2-7 - - TRBV9 CASSVDLSSYEQYF TGTGCCAGCAGCGTAGACTTGAGCTCCTACGAGCAGTACTTC
TRBJ1-2 - - TRBV5-1 CASSLTSETYGYTF TGCGCCAGCAGCCTAACTTCCGAAACCTATGGCTACACCTTC
TRBJ2-7 - TRBD1 TRBV6-6 CASTDGQGVYEQYF TGTGCCAGCACCGATGGACAGGGGGTATACGAGCAGTACTTC
TRBJ1-3 few - TRBV9 CASSVGQDGNTIYF TGTGCCAGCAGCGTAGGACAGGACGGAAACACCATATATTTT
TRBJ1-2 few - TRBV20-1 CSARADSGYTF TGCAGTGCTAGAGCGGACAGTGGCTACACCTTC
TRBJ1-5 few - TRBV7-2 CASSFRAGRQPQHF TGTGCCAGCAGCTTTCGGGCAGGGCGCCAGCCCCAGCATTTT
TRBJ1-1 - - TRBV5-4 CASSREGSMNTEAFF TGTGCCAGCAGCCGGGAGGGGAGCATGAACACTGAAGCTTTCTTT
TRBJ2-1 - TRBD2 TRBV5-8 CASSLLAGGYNEQFF TGTGCCAGCAGCTTACTAGCGGGGGGATACAATGAGCAGTTCTTC
TRBJ2-5 - TRBD1 TRBV5-6 CASSLRQGPGETQYF TGTGCCAGCAGCCTGAGACAGGGGCCTGGGGAGACCCAGTACTTC
TRBJ2-5 - TRBD1 TRBV2 CASSDPWDRGETQYF TGTGCCAGCAGTGATCCCTGGGACAGGGGGGAGACCCAGTACTTC
TRBJ2-1 - TRBD1 TRBV29-1 CSVENFLGTGNEQFF TGCAGCGTTGAAAACTTTTTAGGGACAGGGAATGAGCAGTTCTTC